The 5 T cell receptor beta chains below come from one sample, sequenced in a study of tumor and adjacent non-tumor tissue in lung cancer. RNA was extracted from bulk tissue without any cell sorting. Distant lung tissue was collected more than 3 cm away from the tumor edge. TCRbeta libraries were built with three rounds of nested PCR, modified from ARM-PCR. From the multiplex PCR reads, TCRdb called clonotypes with MiXCR, one entry per CDR3 protein. The top ten hold less than 20% of the sample, which has 100,000 or so distinct CDR3 sequences, about 60% seen once. The sample comprised distant non-tumor lung tissue. The receptors derive from a man under 40 with non-small cell lung cancer.

There are many counts of this clonotype. The J gene is TRBJ1-1, the V gene TRBV4-2; 8 bases match TRBD1. CDR1 and CDR2 from the germline V gene are LGHNA and YNFKEQ. J was trimmed by 0 bases and V by 5 bases; bases with no gene match: 5. The CDR3 consists of 15 residues. The CDR3 protein is CASSARQGMNTEAFF. The CDR3 DNA sequence: TGTGCCAGCAGCGCCCGACAGGGGATGAACACTGAAGCTTTCTTT.

This chain links TRBV20-1 with TRBJ2-5, with TRBD2 identical over 11 bases. Germline CDR1 and CDR2: DFQATT and SNEGSKA (reference sequence). The CDR3 is 17 residues long. The CDR3, as DNA: TGCGCTGCTAGAGACCTGATACTACTAGCGGGAGAAGAGACCCAGTACTTC. This codes for CAARDLILLAGEETQYF.

About this clonotype itself: The junction shows a germline mismatch at one end, possibly a read error. The chain is built from TRBV11-1 and TRBJ2-4, with no clear D. Germline V lookup: CDR1 SGHAT, CDR2 FQDESV (reference sequence). The CDR3 spans 14 residues. CDR3 nucleotides: TGTGTCAGCAGTACCGGAAGGCTTCCCTACATTCAGTATTTC. Translated: CVSSTGRLPYIQYF.

As regards this clonotype: An end of the junction differs from the germline gene, which may be a read error. This chain links TRBV11-2 with TRBJ2-1; 10 bases agree with TRBD2. The CDR3 length is 14 residues. Per the germline V gene, CDR1 is SGHAT and CDR2 is FQNNGV. The CDR3 protein is CARSGGVGVNEQFF. In DNA form, the CDR3 reads TGTGCCAGGAGCGGGGGGGTGGGAGTCAATGAGCAATTCTTC. Variable domain in full (rest from reference TRBV11-2 and TRBJ2-1): EAGVAQSPRYKIIEKRQSVAFWCNPISGHATLYWYQQILGQGPKLLIQFQNNGVVDDSQLPKDRFSAERLKGVDSTLKIQPAKLEDSAVYLCARSGGVGVNEQFFGPGTRLTVL.

This clonotype was seen a single time. Germline and junction disagree at one end, which may indicate a read error. The rearrangement links TRBV11-2 to TRBJ2-1; 7 bases align to TRBD2. CDR3 length: 16 amino acids. Germline lookup yields CDR1 SGHAT and CDR2 FQNNGV. This CDR3 is CASSSGGLAEYNEQLF. As DNA, the CDR3 is TGTGCCAGCAGCTCTGGGGGTCTAGCGGAATACAATGAGCAGCTCTTC.